This section outlines one TCR beta chain sequence together with its context. It has no known antigen specificity. No clone much larger than this one lies a single base away; base qualities are absent. This sample is part of a study of memory CD4+ T cells and cytomegalovirus serostatus (dated by TCRdb to the late 2010s). Turning to the overall study: A total of about 35 healthy Belgian adults, of whom 9 were CMV seropositive and about 25 were CMV seronegative, were included in the cohort. To replicate a published TCR-based CMV serostatus classifier, the researchers sequenced the CD4+ memory TCRbeta repertoires of a Belgian cohort whose cytomegalovirus serostatus was known.

A FACSAria II was used to sort memory CD4+ T cells, defined as single viable CD3+CD4+CD8-CD45RO+ cells. CMV serostatus was determined with a Roche Elecsys assay detecting serum IgG against CMV pp150, pp28, p38 and p52. Following thawing, total CD4+ T cells were enriched through positive selection using CD4 magnetic microbeads. The samples came from a separate study whose specific focus was interrogating the CD4+ T cell memory repertoire. Peripheral blood mononuclear cells were isolated and cryopreserved according to standard operating procedures, and serum was kept at -80 degrees C. The staining relied on CD3-PerCP (BW264/56), CD4-APC (RPA-T4), CD45RO-PE (UCHT1) and CD8-Pacific Orange (3B5) antibodies, and Sytox blue was used to exclude non-viable cells. Genomic DNA was extracted from sorted cells with the Quick-DNA Microprep Kit. Amplification of TCRbeta DNA was done with the immunoSEQ hsTCRbeta kit, following the protocol from the manufacturer. TCRbeta libraries were sequenced on an Illumina MiSeq instrument. The authors' analysis ran thus. After out-of-frame sequences were removed, 2,204,828 distinct TCRbeta sequences remained, averaging around 67,000 per individual. Each individual was scored using the number of about 180 previously reported CMV-associated TCRbeta sequences that the individual carried and the total number of productive distinct TCRbeta sequences. A beta-binomial model was reimplemented in Python, and scikit-learn random forests with default parameters were trained on data from the US cohort. Classifier performance on the Belgian cohort was reported as the median AUC with percentile confidence intervals calculated over 10,000 bootstrap iterations. In TCRdb, the immuneACCESS table is reduced to in-frame sequences with V and J assigned. These tables do not hold every clone; where another copy was compared, an unresolved V gene accounts for under half, and the others remain unexplained. The V and J calls and clone size come from that table; D and trimming were worked out from the DNA. A total of more than 55,000 clones appear in this sample, approximately 78% of them only once. The ten largest account for about 1% of the sample.

Study-level results and caveats: CMV serostatus prediction reached a median bootstrapped AUC of approximately 0.95 with the original framework and about 0.93 with a US-trained random forest. Results were interpreted as suggesting that the CMV-associated TCR signature is largely present in the CD4+ memory repertoire. Of around 160 previously reported CMV-associated TCRbeta sequences, approximately 70 appeared in the CD4+ memory repertoires, each in one to five individuals. Only CD4+CD45RO+ memory cells were sequenced, in contrast to the original study, in which naive and memory CD4+ and CD8+ populations were covered. The original-framework classifier achieved a median bootstrapped AUC of approximately 0.94 with a 95% CI of 0.76-1.00 on the Belgian cohort.

The TCR comes from an adult in good health and CMV-seronegative. What was sequenced was memory CD4+ T cells from blood.

The DNA is as follows: TGTGCCAGCAGCTTGGCGGGACTAGCGGGGGCCGGCCGATACAATGAGCAGTTCTTC. The resulting protein is CASSLAGLAGAGRYNEQFF. The V gene is TRBV7-2 and the J gene is TRBJ2-1; a stretch of 14 junction bases matches TRBD2. The germline V gene supplies CDR1 SGHTA and CDR2 FQGNSA. Trimming removed 3 bases from V and 4 bases from J; the gene matches leave 11 bases unexplained. The CDR3 runs 19 residues from the cysteine to the phenylalanine. Left in the record is the CDR3 DNA by itself, 57 bases read in frame from the first base. The full variable domain, completed from the reference TRBV7-2 and TRBJ2-1 proteins outside the CDR3, reads GAGVSQSPSNKVTEKGKDVELRCDPISGHTALYWYRQSLGQGLEFLIYFQGNSAPDKSGLPSDRFSAERTGGSVSTLTIQRTQQEDSAVYLCASSLAGLAGAGRYNEQFFGPGTRLTVL.